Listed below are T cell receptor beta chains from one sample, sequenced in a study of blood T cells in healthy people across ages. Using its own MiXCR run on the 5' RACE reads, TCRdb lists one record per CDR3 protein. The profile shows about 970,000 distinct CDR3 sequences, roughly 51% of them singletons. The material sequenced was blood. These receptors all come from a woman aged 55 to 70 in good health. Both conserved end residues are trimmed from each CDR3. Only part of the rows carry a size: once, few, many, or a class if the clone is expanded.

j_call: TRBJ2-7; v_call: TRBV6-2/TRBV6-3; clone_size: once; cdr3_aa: ASTPPGQGSYEQY
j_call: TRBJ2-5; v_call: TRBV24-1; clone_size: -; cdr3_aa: ATSEVEETQY
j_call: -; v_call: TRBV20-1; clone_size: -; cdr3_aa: SALAGGDLEQY
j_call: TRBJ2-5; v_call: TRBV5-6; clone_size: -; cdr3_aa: ASSLALGVETQY
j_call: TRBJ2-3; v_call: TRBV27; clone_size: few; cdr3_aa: ASSGTITDTQY
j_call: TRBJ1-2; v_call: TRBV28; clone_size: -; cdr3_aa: ASSRSRGYGYT
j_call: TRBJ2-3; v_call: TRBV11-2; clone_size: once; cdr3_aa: ASSQTGRSTDTQY
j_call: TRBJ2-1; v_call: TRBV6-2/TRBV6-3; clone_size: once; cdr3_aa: ASSYTTSGRGQYDNEQF
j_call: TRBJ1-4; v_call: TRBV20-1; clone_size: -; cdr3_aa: SARVGGVEKLF
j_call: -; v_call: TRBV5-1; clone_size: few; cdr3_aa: ASSLAGPNYEQY
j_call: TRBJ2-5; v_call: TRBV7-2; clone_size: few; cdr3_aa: ASSFGTVETQY
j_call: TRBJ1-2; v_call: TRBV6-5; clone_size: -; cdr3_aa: ASSTTGRDSGYT
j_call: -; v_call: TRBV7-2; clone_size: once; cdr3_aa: ASSLVSGPTAYEQY
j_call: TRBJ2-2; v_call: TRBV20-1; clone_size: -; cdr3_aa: SARPSTGELF
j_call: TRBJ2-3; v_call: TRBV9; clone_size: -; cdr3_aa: ASSVRDSGRETQY
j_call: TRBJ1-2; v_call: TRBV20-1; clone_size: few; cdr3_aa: SGPRSYGYT
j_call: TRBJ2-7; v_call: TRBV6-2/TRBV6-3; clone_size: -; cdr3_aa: ASRPNGPYEQY
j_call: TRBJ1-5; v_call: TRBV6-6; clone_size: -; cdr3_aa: ASSNRQGLQPQH
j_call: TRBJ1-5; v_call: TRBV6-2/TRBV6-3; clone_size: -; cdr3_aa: ASAEGVRGYQPQH
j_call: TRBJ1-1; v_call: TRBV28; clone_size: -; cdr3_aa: ASSRRGAMNTEAF
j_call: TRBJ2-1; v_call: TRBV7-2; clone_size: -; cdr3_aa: ASSLRGRWDEQF
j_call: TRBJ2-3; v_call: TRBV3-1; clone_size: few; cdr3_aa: ASSQDPQNEMAQY
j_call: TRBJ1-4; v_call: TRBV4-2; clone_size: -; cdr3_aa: ASSQGREKLF
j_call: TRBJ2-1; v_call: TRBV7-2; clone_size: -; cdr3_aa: ASSLSSGLAGQNEQF